One and the same sample provided the 3 T cell receptor beta chains below, sequenced in a study of blood T cell repertoires in COVID-19. Repertoires were generated with immunoSEQ multiplex PCR, while TCRdb's copy carries only in-frame clones and drops some. This table has 150,000 to 170,000 clones, approximately 81% appearing once. Sequences were obtained from peripheral blood. All receptors derive from a woman aged 60-75 years with COVID-19, enrolled during active disease.

The V call is TRBV12-5, the J call TRBJ2-5; TRBD2 agrees at 8 bases. Losses at the gene ends were 9 bases for V and 7 bases for J; bases not matched to a gene: 10. CDR3 length: 13 amino acids. Germline V lookup: CDR1 LGHNT, CDR2 FRNRAP. CDR3 loop: CASAKRGSRTQYF. The CDR3 coding sequence is TGTGCTAGCGCCAAGCGGGGGTCACGGACCCAGTACTTC.

This sequence joins TRBV19 and TRBJ2-1; TRBD2 aligns across 8 bases. Germline CDR1 is LNHDA and CDR2 is SQIVND (reference sequence). This CDR3 comprises 16 residues. J gave up 3 bases and V 4 bases, and 8 bases lay outside the gene matches. The chain's CDR3 is CASSSGSGAVYNEQFF. Written as DNA, the CDR3 is TGTGCCAGTAGTAGCGGTAGCGGGGCCGTCTACAATGAGCAGTTCTTC.

The chain joins TRBV3-1 (or the pseudogene TRBV3-2) to TRBJ2-2, with 10 bases fitting TRBD2. From germline, CDR1 is LGHDT and CDR2 YNNKEL (reference sequence). This CDR3 comprises 16 residues. V trimming: 7 bases; J trimming: 4 bases; junction bases outside the gene matches: 9. Here the CDR3 DNA reads TGTGCCAGCACCAGAGGGGGACTAGCGAGCACCGGGGAGCTGTTTTTT. Amino acids: CASTRGGLASTGELFF.